This TCR beta chain was identified in a study of response to subunit inactivated influenza vaccine. In this sample, this clonotype turned up many times. This CDR3 spans 15 amino acids. The germline CDR1 and CDR2 sequences are KGHDR and SFDVKD. Trimming took off 3 bases at V and 4 bases at J, with 12 bases between the two ends. Each CDR3 protein is one row after TCRdb ran MiXCR on the RT-PCR reads. The table records roughly 550,000 distinct CDR3 sequences, around 21% of them present only once. These records were also assigned to another study, of T cells expressing NK-cell markers. That work adds: UMI-tagged 5'RACE template switching yielded the TCR beta cDNA. Within the sequenced cohort of eight donors, seven exhibited HCMV seropositivity and one was seronegative. These same clonotypes (in four donors) also led the CD3+CD56-NKG2C+ fraction.

Here the sequenced sample was CD4+ T cells sorted from PBMCs, taken 12 days after vaccination. V gene TRBV24-1 combines with J gene TRBJ2-1, with D possibly matching TRBD1 (5 bases). The clonotype originates from a man aged 45-60 years who received an inactivated influenza vaccine. The CDR3 DNA reads TGTGCCACCAGTGATAGGACACCCCTTTACAATGAGCAGTTCTTC. Translating it yields CATSDRTPLYNEQFF.